This TCR beta chain was documented in a study of blood T cells in healthy people across ages. Study-wide findings and caveats: Calculation of diversity from one million T cells yielded estimates considered to be underestimates.

The second PCR ran about 6 to 12 cycles with a sample-barcoded 5' primer and J-beta primers. TCRdb redid the calling of the 5' RACE reads with MiXCR, one entry per CDR3 protein. The data contain about 1.4 million distinct CDR3 sequences, roughly 60% of them seen just once; the ten biggest clones take up over 5.5%. About this clonotype itself: Its antigen is unknown.

The sample, about 10 milliliters of peripheral blood, was drawn from each donor. CDR1 SNHLY and CDR2 FYNNEI come from the germline V gene. Trimming removed 6 bases from V and 4 bases from J, with 21 bases in between. The CDR3 runs to 16 residues. The chain employs TRBV2 and TRBJ1-1; D not resolved. The sample comprised blood. The TCR sequence derives from a man between 18 and 35 years old in good health. This CDR3 reads CASSVIGARAGTEAFF. As DNA, the CDR3 is TGTGCCAGCAGCGTGATCGGAGCCCGCGCTGGCACTGAAGCTTTCTTT.